This TCR beta chain was sequenced during a study of regulatory T cells in long-lasting Graves disease listed by TCRdb under 2021. Background on the whole study: Patients with newly diagnosed Graves' disease had been on antithyroid drugs for under 3 months. Persistent Graves' disease patients were compared with newly diagnosed Graves' disease patients by peripheral blood TCR sequencing and RNA sequencing. The study was registered as a clinical trial and conducted in China. A total of about 33 samples underwent TCR sequencing, from 13 patients with persistent Graves' disease and 20 patients with newly diagnosed Graves' disease.

Overall results and qualifications from the work: A larger number of public clonotypes was shared among persistent patients (approximately 2,600) than among newly diagnosed patients (approximately 1,000). Persistent Graves' disease patients showed lower TCR Shannon entropy and fewer highly expanded clones than newly diagnosed patients, suggesting clonal expansion. Peripheral blood alone was examined, since thyroid tissue, which constituted the primary lesion, could not be accessed. The authors noted that the small sample size was a limitation that may lower accuracy. Sequencing and analysis were restricted to the TCR beta chain. TRBV28, TRBJ1-2 and TRBJ2-5 were preferentially used in persistent disease, while TRBV20-1 and TRBJ2-1 were favored in newly diagnosed disease.

As regards this clonotype: Its antigen has not been determined. It has no much larger one-base neighbor in the sample; base qualities were not kept.

Library construction relied on multiplex PCR. TCRdb names Illumina HiSeq 4000 as the instrument used. To build TCR beta libraries, CDR3 regions were amplified by Arm-PCR using iRepertoire HTBI primers. Before sequencing, the PCR products went through gel purification. Per the original workflow: Gene usage analysis of CDR3 amino acid clonotypes used the 55 to 80 TRBV and more than 13 TRBJ segments found across samples. Filtered high-quality paired reads were merged into contigs using COPE and FqMerger. BLAST was used to align contigs to IMGT TRBV, TRBD and TRBJ reference genes, and CDR3 was defined according to IMGT. Highly expanded clones were defined as clonotypes with a frequency above 0.1%. Shannon entropy was used to measure repertoire diversity, and the Gini coefficient was used to measure V-J evenness. Clonotypes shared by more than one individual were considered public. TCRdb reprocessed the public reads (quality trimming at Q25 with fastp, clone calling with MiXCR) and kept in-frame beta chains. Each entry merges the rows of one CDR3 protein and shows their most common DNA and genes. The V and J calls and clone size come from TCRdb's table, not from the authors' own analysis. This sample lists fewer than 500,000 distinct CDR3 sequences; 16% were detected once. Jointly, the top ten make up about 12% of the sample.

CDR1 LNHDA and CDR2 SQIVND were looked up in the germline V gene (reference sequence). V sheds 3 bases and J sheds 4 bases, leaving 7 bases between their ends. The CDR3, from cysteine to phenylalanine, totals 13 residues. Of the read, only the CDR3 DNA is kept; its 39 bases are in frame from base 1. The label giving this sample's time point can be read as: newly diagnosed GD, antithyroid drugs for less than 3 months. RNA was extracted from PBMCs in TRIzol for both TCR sequencing and RNA sequencing. Graves' disease was diagnosed according to American Thyroid Association guidelines. Recruitment of patients was carried out at an endocrinology department in Xi'an, China. From each patient, about 9 milliliters of peripheral blood was collected into an EDTA anticoagulant tube. Ficoll Paque Plus density gradient separation was used to isolate PBMCs, and no further T cell sorting was performed. An Agilent 2100 Bioanalyzer and agarose gel were used to assess RNA quality, and a NanoDrop 2000 was used to measure RNA concentration.

The data were also submitted as part of a second study, on T cells in Graves' hyperthyroidism and ophthalmopathy. According to the second study: Stable Graves' hyperthyroidism was defined as the absence of progression to ophthalmopathy over 18 months of follow-up. Hyperthyroidism patients were newly diagnosed, with disease duration under 2 months, and aged 18 to 65 years. Any patient with an uncontrolled infection, another autoimmune disease, pregnancy or lactation was excluded. Diagnoses were based on clinical symptoms, serum thyroxine and TRAb, thyroid ultrasound and orbital computed tomography. The first round of RT-PCR for the TCR CDR3 was performed with the HTBI primer set and the Qiagen OneStep RT-PCR kit. Most expanded thyroid clonotypes (frequency above 0.001) were also detected in blood, suggesting blood repertoires may reflect thyroid immune responses. A model built on a 13 V-J signature distinguished ophthalmopathy from stable hyperthyroidism, reaching roughly 88% sensitivity and 81.08% specificity in cross-validation and 80%/75% in testing. In validation, the model predicted progression to ophthalmopathy a median of around six months before onset, with about 70% sensitivity and roughly 77% specificity. A discovery cohort of roughly 96 patients, about 40 with Graves' ophthalmopathy and 57 with stable Graves' hyperthyroidism, was used to find distinguishing TCR V-J signatures. Whether ophthalmopathy could be predicted prospectively was tested in an independent validation cohort made up of 18 to 20 hyperthyroidism patients plus 17 patients who later progressed to ophthalmopathy. For training and testing, the 80 to 100 patients in the discovery cohort were randomly divided in a 7:3 ratio. Thyroid tissue and blood T-cell repertoires from six Graves' hyperthyroidism patients were also compared in the study. Once sampling was done, hyperthyroidism patients were given methimazole at a starting dose of 30 mg daily, whereas ophthalmopathy patients were given high-dose intravenous methylprednisolone. The libraries were constructed in a second round of multiplex PCR and then size-selected and purified. Paired-end sequencing of the libraries was performed with 100 bp reads on an Illumina HiSeq2000. SOAPnuke was used to process the raw data, with reads discarded if the reads contained adapters or uncalled bases, had a mean Phred below 15, or lacked an exact constant-primer or identifier match. COPE v1.2.5 was used to merge the high-quality paired reads, and each unique nucleotide sequence was defined as a clonotype. Clonotypes were aligned to IMGT TRBV, TRBD and TRBJ reference segments using MiTCR v1.1. Only V-J combinations with frequency above 0.0001, covering about 99% of repertoires, were analysed. A TCS score was defined as the ratio of F50 (clonal expansion) to E x V (chaos), with BLOSUM62-based TCRdist applied between CDR3 peptides within each V-J. Welch's t-statistics and random forest reduced fewer than 550 V-J features to around 14, which were used in a naive Bayes classifier (R e1071). Sample size was not statistically predetermined, and blinding of investigators to group allocation was not performed. The paper reports TCR Vbeta CDR3 sequencing of about 140 peripheral blood samples: around 41 ophthalmopathy, under 80 hyperthyroidism and around 17 progressor patients.

Recombination connected TRBV19 to TRBJ2-1; the D gene assignment is ambiguous. The source is a middle-aged man with Graves disease. Donor details come from another sample of the same person, matched by shared clones. The sample in question was peripheral blood mononuclear cells (PBMCs), obtained at new diagnosis, from a patient treated with antithyroid drugs. The DNA reads as follows: TGTGCCAGTAGTATTTTCGAGTACAATGAGCAGTTCTTC. Its amino acids are CASSIFEYNEQFF.